This T cell receptor (beta chain) was captured by sequencing in a study of T cell changes during pregnancy in multiple sclerosis. Here immunoSEQ multiplex PCR was the method, and the copy in TCRdb shows in-frame clones only, minus some. The table includes more than 55,000 clones, around 90% detected once. The CDR3 consists of 15 residues. Trimming took 0 bases from V and 7 from J, leaving 11 bases between them. CDR1 and CDR2 from the germline V gene are SGHRS and YFSETQ. This rearrangement joins TRBV5-1 to TRBJ1-6; no reliable D call. This sequence originates from a female donor with multiple sclerosis, enrolled in a pregnancy study. The sample was peripheral blood, taken in the second trimester of pregnancy. CDR3 region: CASSLDTPRNSPLHF. The CDR3 DNA reads as TGCGCCAGCAGCTTGGATACCCCCAGGAATTCACCCCTCCACTTT.